A selection of T cell receptor beta chains follows, all from one sample in a study of long-term antiretroviral therapy in people with HIV. Here immunoSEQ multiplex PCR was the method, and the copy in TCRdb shows in-frame clones only, minus some. This table holds about 14,000 clones, around 90% found once. The material was unsorted PBMCs, obtained 6.2 years after starting antiretroviral therapy. The receptors were sampled from a man aged 35-49 years with HIV. CDR3s include the opening cysteine and the closing phenylalanine or tryptophan. The order of the fields is clone size, D gene, V gene, J gene, CDR3 DNA, CDR3 protein. D genes are given only for firm matches. Expanded clones get a size class; other rows say once, few or many, or leave the size out.

abundance: .; d_gene: .; v_gene: TRBV19; j_gene: TRBJ2-6; CDR3nt: TGTGCCAGCTGGTTCTCTGGGGCCAACGTCCTGACTTTC; CDR3aa: CASWFSGANVLTF
abundance: few; d_gene: .; v_gene: TRBV7-6; j_gene: TRBJ2-7; CDR3nt: TGTGCCAGCAGCTTAGGGGATACAGGGTACGAGCAGTACTTC; CDR3aa: CASSLGDTGYEQYF
abundance: .; d_gene: TRBD2; v_gene: TRBV29-1; j_gene: TRBJ2-1; CDR3nt: TGCAGCGTTAGCGGGAGTTTCGATGAGCAGTTCTTC; CDR3aa: CSVSGSFDEQFF
abundance: .; d_gene: .; v_gene: TRBV5-6; j_gene: TRBJ1-1; CDR3nt: TGTGCCAGCAGCCGACGTACGACAGGCCCCAGGAACACTGAAGCTTTCTTT; CDR3aa: CASSRRTTGPRNTEAFF
abundance: .; d_gene: .; v_gene: TRBV18; j_gene: TRBJ1-2; CDR3nt: TGTGCCAGCTCGCCCTCGGGGCAGCCAGAGAGCGGCTACACCTTC; CDR3aa: CASSPSGQPESGYTF
abundance: .; d_gene: .; v_gene: TRBV15; j_gene: TRBJ2-2; CDR3nt: TGTGCCACCGCGGAATCTGGGACGTATTACACCGGGGAGCTGTTTTTT; CDR3aa: CATAESGTYYTGELFF
abundance: .; d_gene: .; v_gene: TRBV11-2; j_gene: TRBJ2-3; CDR3nt: TGTGCCAGCAGCTTAGATCGCGCAACAGATACGCAGTATTTT; CDR3aa: CASSLDRATDTQYF
abundance: .; d_gene: .; v_gene: TRBV9; j_gene: TRBJ2-3; CDR3nt: TGTGCCAGCAGCGTAGGGACTAGCACAGATACGCAGTATTTT; CDR3aa: CASSVGTSTDTQYF
abundance: .; d_gene: .; v_gene: TRBV30; j_gene: TRBJ2-1; CDR3nt: TGTGCCTGGAGTGTTGGAATCCTAGTCGGGACGAATGAGCAGTTCTTC; CDR3aa: CAWSVGILVGTNEQFF
abundance: medium-sized; d_gene: .; v_gene: TRBV6-6; j_gene: TRBJ1-5; CDR3nt: TGTGCCAGCAGTTACCCCGGCTCCCAGCCCCAGCATTTT; CDR3aa: CASSYPGSQPQHF
abundance: .; d_gene: .; v_gene: TRBV28; j_gene: TRBJ2-5; CDR3nt: TGTGCCAGCAGTCAAACACAGGAGTTGGAGACCCAGTACTTC; CDR3aa: CASSQTQELETQYF
abundance: .; d_gene: TRBD1; v_gene: TRBV5-1; j_gene: TRBJ2-7; CDR3nt: TGCGCCAGCAGCTTAACATCCCTCAGGACAGGGGGCTATTACCCCTACGAGCAGTACTTC; CDR3aa: CASSLTSLRTGGYYPYEQYF
abundance: .; d_gene: TRBD1; v_gene: TRBV6-6; j_gene: TRBJ2-7; CDR3nt: TGTGCCAGCACTATGACAGGGGTGGCCTACGAGCAGTACTTC; CDR3aa: CASTMTGVAYEQYF
abundance: medium-sized; d_gene: .; v_gene: TRBV4-1; j_gene: TRBJ2-1; CDR3nt: TGCGCCAGCAGCCAAGATAGTAACAATGAGCAGTTCTTC; CDR3aa: CASSQDSNNEQFF
abundance: .; d_gene: TRBD1; v_gene: TRBV4-2; j_gene: TRBJ2-7; CDR3nt: TGTGCCAGCAGCCCGCAGGGGGAGACCTACGAGCAGTACTTC; CDR3aa: CASSPQGETYEQYF
abundance: .; d_gene: .; v_gene: TRBV13; j_gene: TRBJ1-1; CDR3nt: TGTGCCAGCAGCTTCGGGGGGGACACTGAAGCTTTCTTT; CDR3aa: CASSFGGDTEAFF
abundance: .; d_gene: TRBD1; v_gene: TRBV2; j_gene: TRBJ2-3; CDR3nt: TGTGCCAGCAGGTCCGGGACAGCAACAGATACGCAGTATTTT; CDR3aa: CASRSGTATDTQYF
abundance: once; d_gene: .; v_gene: TRBV19; j_gene: TRBJ2-2; CDR3nt: TGTGCCAGTGGAGGGGGCCCAGGGGAGCTGTTTTTT; CDR3aa: CASGGGPGELFF
abundance: .; d_gene: .; v_gene: TRBV21-1; j_gene: TRBJ1-2; CDR3nt: TGTGCCAGCAGCAAAGAGGTTCGGCTTCGGGGCATAGGCGGCTACACCTTC; CDR3aa: CASSKEVRLRGIGGYTF
abundance: .; d_gene: TRBD2; v_gene: TRBV7-2; j_gene: TRBJ2-7; CDR3nt: TGTGCCAGCAGCCCCGCCCCCAGCGGGAGAAGTTACGAGCAGTACTTC; CDR3aa: CASSPAPSGRSYEQYF
abundance: .; d_gene: .; v_gene: TRBV11-2; j_gene: TRBJ2-7; CDR3nt: TGTGCCAGCAGCCTTCCATATCGGCCCGAGCAGTACTTC; CDR3aa: CASSLPYRPEQYF
abundance: .; d_gene: TRBD2; v_gene: TRBV11-2; j_gene: TRBJ2-5; CDR3nt: TGTGCCAGCAGCTCTGGACTAGCGCTGGGTAGAGAGACCCAGTACTTC; CDR3aa: CASSSGLALGRETQYF
abundance: .; d_gene: .; v_gene: TRBV7-3; j_gene: TRBJ2-1; CDR3nt: TGTGCCAGCAGCTTAGGGCAGGGGAGCAAATTCTTC; CDR3aa: CASSLGQGSKFF
abundance: .; d_gene: .; v_gene: TRBV6-5; j_gene: TRBJ1-2; CDR3nt: TGTGCCAGCAGTTACTCGATGGACACGGCCTATGGCTACACCTTC; CDR3aa: CASSYSMDTAYGYTF
abundance: .; d_gene: TRBD2; v_gene: TRBV27; j_gene: TRBJ2-3; CDR3nt: TGTGCCAGCAGTTTATCGCCACTGGCGGGAGATCTAGATACGCAGTATTTT; CDR3aa: CASSLSPLAGDLDTQYF
abundance: .; d_gene: TRBD2; v_gene: TRBV19; j_gene: TRBJ2-1; CDR3nt: TGTGCCAGTAGTACGACTAGCGGCAATGAGCAGTTCTTC; CDR3aa: CASSTTSGNEQFF
abundance: .; d_gene: .; v_gene: TRBV2; j_gene: TRBJ2-2; CDR3nt: TGTGCCAGCAGTGAAGGAGGTACCGGGGAGCTGTTTTTT; CDR3aa: CASSEGGTGELFF
abundance: .; d_gene: .; v_gene: TRBV28; j_gene: TRBJ1-1; CDR3nt: TGTGCCAGCAGTTTAACAGGTACTGTTCCCCATTTCTTT; CDR3aa: CASSLTGTVPHFF
abundance: .; d_gene: TRBD1; v_gene: TRBV4-1; j_gene: TRBJ1-5; CDR3nt: TGCGCCAGCAGCCACATTTGGGGGGACAGCTATAGCAATCAGCCCCAGCATTTT; CDR3aa: CASSHIWGDSYSNQPQHF
abundance: once; d_gene: .; v_gene: TRBV7-2; j_gene: TRBJ2-1; CDR3nt: TGTGCCAGCAGCACGGGACTGGGGATTGACAATGAGCAGTTCTTC; CDR3aa: CASSTGLGIDNEQFF
abundance: .; d_gene: .; v_gene: TRBV27; j_gene: TRBJ1-1; CDR3nt: TGTGCCAGCAGTTTAGGATGGAACACTGAAGCTTTCTTT; CDR3aa: CASSLGWNTEAFF
abundance: few; d_gene: .; v_gene: TRBV29-1; j_gene: TRBJ2-3; CDR3nt: TGCAGCGCCTGGGGCCTAGCAGAGGGGGATACGCAGTATTTT; CDR3aa: CSAWGLAEGDTQYF
abundance: few; d_gene: .; v_gene: TRBV10-3; j_gene: TRBJ1-1; CDR3nt: TGTGCCATCAGTGAGTCGGGGTGGGACGCGAACACTGAAGCTTTCTTT; CDR3aa: CAISESGWDANTEAFF
abundance: few; d_gene: .; v_gene: TRBV27; j_gene: TRBJ2-6; CDR3nt: TGTGCCAGCAGTCCTGTAGGTACTGCCCTCTCTGGGGCCAACGTCCTGACTTTC; CDR3aa: CASSPVGTALSGANVLTF
abundance: .; d_gene: TRBD2; v_gene: TRBV15; j_gene: TRBJ2-1; CDR3nt: TGTGCCACCAGCAGAGATCGGGGCGGGGGAGCCTACAATGAGCAGTTCTTC; CDR3aa: CATSRDRGGGAYNEQFF
abundance: .; d_gene: .; v_gene: TRBV30; j_gene: TRBJ1-4; CDR3nt: TGTGCCTGGAGTGTAGGGGGGGAAAAACTGTTTTTT; CDR3aa: CAWSVGGEKLFF
abundance: once; d_gene: .; v_gene: TRBV5-4; j_gene: TRBJ2-7; CDR3nt: TGCGCCAGCAGCCAAGGGAGTCAGGGCGGTTACGAGCAGTACTTC; CDR3aa: CASSQGSQGGYEQYF
abundance: .; d_gene: .; v_gene: TRBV6-6; j_gene: TRBJ2-4; CDR3nt: TGTGCCAGCAGTCCAACAAAAGCCAAAAACATTCAGTACTTC; CDR3aa: CASSPTKAKNIQYF
abundance: .; d_gene: .; v_gene: TRBV5-1; j_gene: TRBJ2-7; CDR3nt: TGCGCCAGCAGCTTGGGGCACGAGCAGTACTTC; CDR3aa: CASSLGHEQYF
abundance: .; d_gene: .; v_gene: TRBV10-2; j_gene: TRBJ2-7; CDR3nt: TGCGCCAGCACCCCTTTCAGCTCCTACGAGCAGTACTTC; CDR3aa: CASTPFSSYEQYF
abundance: .; d_gene: TRBD2; v_gene: TRBV7-7; j_gene: TRBJ2-2; CDR3nt: TGTGCCAGCAGCCTTACTAGCGGTATGAACACCGGGGAGCTGTTTTTT; CDR3aa: CASSLTSGMNTGELFF
abundance: .; d_gene: TRBD1; v_gene: TRBV5-1; j_gene: TRBJ2-7; CDR3nt: TGCGCCAGCAGCTTGGAAGTTCGGCAGGGGGTCTACGAGCAGTACTTC; CDR3aa: CASSLEVRQGVYEQYF
abundance: .; d_gene: .; v_gene: TRBV7-2; j_gene: TRBJ1-2; CDR3nt: TGTGCCAGCAGCTTTGACAGGGGCTACACCTTC; CDR3aa: CASSFDRGYTF
abundance: .; d_gene: .; v_gene: TRBV7-8; j_gene: TRBJ1-2; CDR3nt: TGTGCCAGCAGCTTAGGACTCGACCCTAACTATGGCTACACCTTC; CDR3aa: CASSLGLDPNYGYTF
abundance: .; d_gene: .; v_gene: TRBV29-1; j_gene: TRBJ2-1; CDR3nt: TGCAGCGTTGAAGATCTAGTTTCGCAGGGGAATGAGCAGTTCTTC; CDR3aa: CSVEDLVSQGNEQFF
abundance: .; d_gene: TRBD2; v_gene: TRBV27; j_gene: TRBJ2-3; CDR3nt: TGTGCCAGCAGTACTACGTCTAGCGGGAAGAGGGGTACGCAGTATTTT; CDR3aa: CASSTTSSGKRGTQYF
abundance: .; d_gene: .; v_gene: TRBV2; j_gene: TRBJ2-1; CDR3nt: TGTGCCAGCAGCACCCAGGGAAATGAGCAGTTCTTC; CDR3aa: CASSTQGNEQFF
abundance: .; d_gene: TRBD2; v_gene: TRBV27; j_gene: TRBJ2-7; CDR3nt: TGTGCCAGCAGTTCTAGCGGCTTTACCGGCGAGCAGTACTTC; CDR3aa: CASSSSGFTGEQYF
abundance: .; d_gene: TRBD2; v_gene: TRBV11-2; j_gene: TRBJ2-1; CDR3nt: TGTGCCAGCAGCCCGACTAGCGGATCCTACAATGAGCAGTTCTTC; CDR3aa: CASSPTSGSYNEQFF
abundance: .; d_gene: .; v_gene: TRBV28; j_gene: TRBJ1-5; CDR3nt: TGTGCCAGCAGTTTATCGGGTCGAAATCAGCCCCAGCATTTT; CDR3aa: CASSLSGRNQPQHF
abundance: .; d_gene: TRBD1; v_gene: TRBV19; j_gene: TRBJ2-7; CDR3nt: TGTGCCAGTAGTGGGGACAGACCCTACGAGCAGTACTTC; CDR3aa: CASSGDRPYEQYF
abundance: .; d_gene: .; v_gene: TRBV19; j_gene: TRBJ1-4; CDR3nt: TGTGCCAGTAGCCTAGACGGATATCAACTGTTTTTT; CDR3aa: CASSLDGYQLFF
abundance: .; d_gene: .; v_gene: TRBV5-1; j_gene: TRBJ1-1; CDR3nt: TGCGCCAGCAGCCCCTCCGGGGGGCGCGACCATGACCCTATGAACACTGAAGCTTTCTTT; CDR3aa: CASSPSGGRDHDPMNTEAFF
abundance: .; d_gene: TRBD2; v_gene: TRBV4-2; j_gene: TRBJ2-3; CDR3nt: TGTGCCAGCAGCCAACCTCCTCGACTAGCGGGAGGCCCTAACACAGATACGCAGTATTTT; CDR3aa: CASSQPPRLAGGPNTDTQYF
abundance: once; d_gene: .; v_gene: TRBV5-6; j_gene: TRBJ2-3; CDR3nt: TGTGCCAGCAGCTTGGCAGATACGCAGTATTTT; CDR3aa: CASSLADTQYF
abundance: .; d_gene: TRBD1; v_gene: TRBV28; j_gene: TRBJ1-5; CDR3nt: TGTGCCAGCACCAAGAAGCGGGACAGTCGAATCCGCAATCAGCCCCAGCATTTT; CDR3aa: CASTKKRDSRIRNQPQHF
abundance: .; d_gene: .; v_gene: TRBV7-3; j_gene: TRBJ2-1; CDR3nt: TGTGCCAGCAGCTTAACCTCGAGCTCCTACAATGAGCAGTTCTTC; CDR3aa: CASSLTSSSYNEQFF